The sequence of this T cell receptor beta chain was determined in a study of T-cell memory formation after mild COVID-19. Overall study context: The two donors had largely donor-specific TCR clusters.

5'RACE with constant-segment primers built TCRalpha and TCRbeta cDNA libraries with UMIs. TCRdb itself ran the 5' RACE reads through MiXCR, one entry per CDR3 protein. The sample has fewer than 550,000 distinct CDR3 sequences, 20% seen once; the top ten hold around 9.2%. This clonotype appeared a few times. Germline values: CDR1 SNHLY, CDR2 FYNNEI. V dropped 5 bases and J dropped 7; count of bases not matched to a gene: 6. CDR3 length: 16 amino acids. This TCR derives from an adult woman who had mild COVID-19 (a few samples of this study predate the infection). Cell type and time point are not known. What was sequenced was PBMCs or a T cell subset sorted from them (not recorded which). J is TRBJ2-1 and V is TRBV2, with 15 bases matching TRBD2. This CDR3 is CASSRTSGGERNEQFF. DNA of the CDR3: TGTGCCAGCAGTCGGACTAGCGGGGGGGAAAGGAATGAGCAGTTCTTC. Full variable domain (rest looked up from reference TRBV2 and TRBJ2-1): EPEVTQTPSHQVTQMGQEVILRCVPISNHLYFYWYRQILGQKVEFLVSFYNNEISEKSEIFDDQFSVERPDGSNFTLKIRSTKLEDSAMYFCASSRTSGGERNEQFFGPGTRLTVL.